This TCR beta chain comes out of a study of blood T cell repertoires in COVID-19 (TCRdb year 2020). As for the study more broadly: Samples from collaborators originated in the United States, Italy and Spain and spanned both the acute and convalescent phases of COVID-19. The prospective study material was composed of cDNA or gDNA derived from T cells, B-cell-depleted T cells, or PBMCs. Deeply sampled blood TCRbeta repertoires from subjects exposed to, actively infected with, or recovered from COVID-19 were included in the dataset. A freely available public database, intended as a resource for researchers studying the immune response to SARS-CoV-2, is where the repertoires were released. The samples were drawn from two sources: the first 160 participants of the ongoing ImmuneRACE study, and 1,000 to 1,500 subjects contributed by 6 global collaborators. A de-identified subject ID, COVID-19 status, age in years and sex were almost always included in the sample metadata. Where available, HLA class I and class II types were obtained from metadata supplied by the sample provider rather than from assay-based typing.

The immunoSEQ Assay, a bias-controlled multiplex PCR, was used to amplify TCRbeta CDR3 regions from genomic DNA. In the authors' own workflow: Within the assay, amplification of reference gene primers was used to estimate how many nucleated cells each sample contained. To quantify the absolute abundance of each unique TCRbeta CDR3 rearrangement, sequence reads were collapsed and filtered. For each sample, productive Simpson clonality was calculated by taking the square root of Simpson's diversity index across productive rearrangements. TCRdb carries this immuneACCESS record with in-frame sequences only. Its versions omit some clonotypes, under half of them owing to an unresolved V gene in the studies checked, with the rest unexplained. Clonal size and the V and J genes are those of that table, whereas D and trimming came from the DNA. The sample yields roughly 93,000 clones; nearly 90% were counted once. The top ten hold 7.5% to 9.5% of the sample.

About this clone: Which antigen it targets is not known. The record has no base qualities; no much larger clone is one base away.

The collaborating institutions used their own protocols to collect whole blood in K2EDTA tubes. For TCRbeta analysis, collaborators shipped samples as frozen whole blood, isolated PBMCs, or DNA extracted from either of those sample types. Overall results and qualifications from the work: The amount of clinical and demographic metadata varied by source and participant and was provided uncurated.

The CDR3 measures 13 amino acids from cysteine to phenylalanine. This entry keeps only the CDR3 DNA: 39 bases, framed from base 1. CDR1 SGHVS and CDR2 FQNEAQ were looked up in the germline V gene. The junction shows trimming of 5 bases on V and 2 bases on J, plus 8 bases between the germline ends. Sequenced sample: peripheral blood. The receptor was isolated from a man in his forties or fifties with acute or convalescent COVID-19. The chain joins TRBV7-8 to TRBJ2-3, with the D gene not confidently named. The CDR3 protein is CASSTRLTDTQYF. The sequenced DNA: TGTGCCAGCAGCACCCGACTCACAGATACGCAGTATTTT.